Each of the 10 T cell receptor beta chains below was sequenced from the same sample in a study of T cell responses to AZD1222 COVID-19 vaccine. Method: immunoSEQ multiplex PCR; TCRdb's copy keeps in-frame clones and lacks some. Of 150,000 or so clones listed, around 89% are singletons. This specimen was peripheral blood, taken on day 0 of AZD1222 vaccination. The receptors stem from an adult in good health.

The chain is built from TRBV4-3 and TRBJ1-6, with unresolved D. The CDR3 is 13 amino acids. The ends were cut back, 0 bases at V and 8 bases at J, with 5 bases in the middle. The germline CDR1 and CDR2 sequences are LGHNA and YSLEER. In DNA, the CDR3 is TGCGCCAGCAGCCAAGATATGGATTCACCCCTCCACTTT. Translation: CASSQDMDSPLHF.

The V call is TRBV5-1, the J call TRBJ2-3; possibly TRBD1 or TRBD2 for D (5 bases each). Trimming took off 7 bases at V and 2 bases at J, with 14 bases between the two ends. This CDR3 is 14 amino acids long. CDR1 SGHRS and CDR2 YFSETQ come from the germline V gene. The CDR3 reads CASGPGTFTDTQYF. The CDR3 nucleotides read TGCGCCAGCGGCCCCGGGACGTTCACAGATACGCAGTATTTT.

J is TRBJ1-1 and V is TRBV19, with 8 bases identical to TRBD1. The germline CDR1 and CDR2 sequences are LNHDA and SQIVND (reference sequence). This CDR3 spans 12 amino acids. Trimming cost V 7 bases and J 5 bases; bases outside gene matches: 3. CDR3 sequence reads: CASNRQGTEAFF. CDR3 sequence (DNA): TGTGCCAGTAACCGACAGGGGACTGAAGCTTTCTTT. Filled out from reference TRBV19 and TRBJ1-1, the complete variable domain reads DGGITQSPKYLFRKEGQNVTLSCEQNLNHDAMYWYRQDPGQGLRLIYYSQIVNDFQKGDIAEGYSVSREKKESFPLTVTSAQKNPTAFYLCASNRQGTEAFFGQGTRLTVV.

V and J are TRBV5-8 and TRBJ1-4; TRBD1 matches 11 bases. The trim removed 3 bases at V and 5 bases at J, leaving 12 bases unmatched. This CDR3 region has 18 residues. Germline assignment: CDR1 SGHTS and CDR2 YDEGEE. In DNA, the CDR3 is TGTGCCAGCAGCTCCGGACAGGGGGCGGTGGGTCGGAATGAAAAACTGTTTTTT. As protein: CASSSGQGAVGRNEKLFF.

The chain combines TRBV6-5 with TRBJ2-7; 7 nucleotides align to TRBD2. The germline gives CDR1 MNHEY, CDR2 SVGAGI. This CDR3 comprises 15 residues. Trimming took 7 bases from V and 0 from J; bases not matched to a gene: 9. The DNA for the CDR3 is TGTGCCAGCAATAAGGAGCGGGGAAGCTCCTACGAGCAGTACTTC. Amino acid sequence: CASNKERGSSYEQYF.

CDR3 in DNA: TGTGCCAGCAGTCCCCCGCGATGGACCCAGCATTTT. Its translation is CASSPPRWTQHF. The V gene is TRBV5-8, the J gene TRBJ1-5; D uncertain. CDR1 SGHTS and CDR2 YDEGEE come from the germline V gene. The CDR3 is 12 amino acids. V was pared by 5 bases and J by 11 bases, with 14 bases between.

The V call is TRBV11-3, the J call TRBJ2-7; D possibly corresponds to TRBD2 (6 bases). Germline V gene data show CDR1 as SGHNT and CDR2 as YENEEA. CDR3 length: 16 residues. Trimming cost V 5 bases and J 7 bases, with 24 bases left between them. In nucleotides, the CDR3 is TGTGCCAGCAGCCCCCCCCTCCGACTAGTGGTGTATGAGCAGTACTTC. It translates to CASSPPLRLVVYEQYF.

The J gene is TRBJ1-2, the V gene TRBV5-1; D gene ambiguous. Trimming shortened V by 0 bases and J by 8 bases, and 14 bases separated the two germline ends. The CDR3 is 14 amino acids. CDR1 and CDR2 from the germline V gene are SGHRS and YFSETQ. The CDR3: CASSLDRGLRGYTF. CDR3 DNA sequence: TGCGCCAGCAGCTTGGATCGGGGTTTGCGGGGCTACACCTTC.

The rearrangement joins TRBV15 to TRBJ2-3; 9 positions match TRBD2. Germline-derived CDR1 and CDR2 are LNHNV and YYDKDF (reference sequence). V was clipped by 8 bases and J by 5 bases; unmatched bases: 8. This CDR3 has 14 amino acids. CDR3 residues: CATSWVREGDTQYF. DNA of the CDR3: TGTGCCACCTCCTGGGTGCGGGAGGGAGATACGCAGTATTTT.

The CDR3 loop is CASQPRNSYNSPLHF. CDR3 nucleotides: TGTGCCAGTCAACCCCGAAACTCCTATAATTCACCCCTCCACTTT. The gene calls are TRBV2 and TRBJ1-6; the D is unclear. Trimming shortened V by 9 bases and J by 0 bases, and 12 bases separated the two germline ends. Germline V gene sequence: CDR1 SNHLY, CDR2 FYNNEI. The CDR3 covers 15 residues.